One and the same sample provided the 13 T cell receptor beta chains below, sequenced in a study of CD8 T cells in Susac syndrome. Reverse transcription of 0.5 to 1 ug RNA was performed with random hexamers. TCRdb redid the calling of the immunoSEQ multiplex PCR reads with MiXCR, one entry per CDR3 protein. The data contain about 430,000 distinct CDR3 sequences, 85% of them singletons. Specimen: CD8+ T cells from PBMCs. Receptors originate from a human donor with multiple sclerosis.

Only one count was recorded for this clonotype. The gene calls are TRBV30 and TRBJ2-7; D not resolved. The CDR3 extends over 13 amino acids. In germline, CDR1 is GTSNPN, CDR2 SVGIG (reference sequence). The germline V and J ends were trimmed by 0 bases and 5 bases, with 11 bases remaining between them. The CDR3 DNA reads as TGTGCCTGGAGTGTATTATCCTTCGACGAGCAGTACTTC. Its protein is CAWSVLSFDEQYF.

J is TRBJ1-1 and V is TRBV7-9, with 10 bases matching TRBD1. V lost 5 bases and J lost 7; bases outside the gene matches: 10. The CDR3 contains 15 residues. Per germline, CDR1 SEHNR and CDR2 FQNEAQ (reference sequence). The CDR3 sequence is CASSAGTGDLSEAFF. The CDR3 DNA follows: TGTGCCAGCAGCGCCGGGACAGGGGATTTGAGTGAAGCTTTCTTT.

This clonotype was seen a few times. V gene TRBV6-5 combines with J gene TRBJ2-3; D is possibly TRBD1 (6 bases). Germline CDR1 is MNHEY and CDR2 is SVGAGI. The CDR3 is made up of 15 amino acids. V lost 0 bases and J lost 0, with 7 bases in between. The CDR3 DNA follows: TGTGCCAGCAGTTACTCGGGACATAGCACAGATACGCAGTATTTT. Its protein is CASSYSGHSTDTQYF.

This chain joins TRBV5-1 and TRBJ2-1; D gene unclear. V dropped 7 bases and J dropped 0 bases, with 14 bases sitting between them. Germline V gene data show CDR1 as SGHRS and CDR2 as YFSETQ. This CDR3 comprises 15 residues. The CDR3, as DNA: TGCGCCAGCCATCGTACCGGGTACTCCTACAATGAGCAGTTCTTC. Translation gives CASHRTGYSYNEQFF.

J is TRBJ2-7 and V is TRBV5-1, with 10 positions matching TRBD1. With V trimmed by 4 bases and J by 3 bases, 7 bases remained unmatched. There are 15 residues in the CDR3. Germline lookup yields CDR1 SGHRS and CDR2 YFSETQ. The CDR3 reads CASSMRQGASYEQYF. In DNA form, the CDR3 reads TGCGCCAGCAGCATGCGACAGGGGGCGAGCTACGAGCAGTACTTC.

The V and J genes are TRBV4-1 and TRBJ1-2; no clear D gene. Germline lookup yields CDR1 MGHRA and CDR2 YSYEKL. V was cut by 0 bases and J by 4 bases, with 15 bases left in between. CDR3 length equals 16 residues. CDR3 sequence reads: CASSQEVPESSYGYTF. CDR3 DNA sequence: TGCGCCAGCAGCCAAGAAGTCCCAGAGTCTAGCTATGGCTACACCTTC.

V usage is TRBV7-2 and J usage is TRBJ2-5; D is perhaps TRBD2 (6 bases). CDR1 SGHTA and CDR2 FQGNSA come from the germline V gene. V dropped 0 bases and J dropped 4 bases, with 12 bases sitting between them. The CDR3 covers 15 residues. The CDR3, as DNA: TGTGCCAGCAGCTTAGCGCTGGGACTTACAGAGACCCAGTACTTC. Protein sequence: CASSLALGLTETQYF.

Here the CDR3 reads CASSPPDLAKNIQYF. The DNA for the CDR3 is TGTGCCAGCAGTCCCCCCGACCTAGCCAAAAACATTCAGTACTTC. The chain recombines TRBV27 with TRBJ2-4; no reliable D call. The CDR3 runs to 15 residues. CDR1 and CDR2 from the germline V gene are MNHEY and SMNVEV (reference sequence). Trimming stripped 5 bases from V and 0 bases from J, with 11 bases between.

V and J are TRBV7-6 and TRBJ1-5, with D uncertain. The CDR3 totals 14 residues. Germline V gene sequence: CDR1 SGHVS, CDR2 FNYEAQ. V was pared by 0 bases and J by 7 bases, with 10 bases between. The CDR3 nucleotides read TGTGCCAGCAGCTTAGCCCCCGCGGGCCAGCCCCAGCATTTT. The encoded protein is CASSLAPAGQPQHF.

The V call is TRBV3-1, the J call TRBJ1-5; the D is unclear. Trimming cost V 0 bases and J 6 bases, with 9 bases left between them. The CDR3 length is 14 residues. From germline, CDR1 is LGHDT and CDR2 YNNKEL (reference sequence). The DNA of the CDR3 is TGTGCCAGCAGCCAAGACGTGGGGAGTCAGCCCCAGCATTTT. Its translation is CASSQDVGSQPQHF.

This clonotype was found a few times. CDR3 sequence: CASSQVDWGNYEQYF. The CDR3 DNA is TGCGCCAGCAGCCAAGTCGACTGGGGAAACTACGAGCAGTACTTC. This chain connects TRBV4-1 to TRBJ2-7; no firm D call. Germline loops: CDR1 MGHRA, CDR2 YSYEKL. The CDR3 runs to 15 residues. V was shortened by 1 base and J by 3 bases, with 13 bases between the two germline ends.

V gene TRBV27 combines with J gene TRBJ2-7, with D tentatively TRBD1 or TRBD2 (6 bases each). V lost 2 bases to trimming and J lost 4 bases, with 15 bases between them. CDR1 is MNHEY and CDR2 is SMNVEV in the germline V gene (reference sequence). This CDR3 has 15 amino acids. CDR3 residues: CASSLDPGARYEQYF. CDR3 bases: TGTGCCAGCAGTTTAGATCCGGGGGCGAGGTACGAGCAGTACTTC.

This sequence joins TRBV7-9 and TRBJ2-3; the match to TRBD1 covers 9 bases. The CDR3 runs 15 residues. Germline V gives CDR1 SEHNR, CDR2 FQNEAQ (reference sequence). Trimming removed 5 bases from V and 4 bases from J; junction bases left unmatched: 7. The chain's CDR3 is CASSPPDRGPDTQYF. The CDR3 DNA follows: TGTGCCAGCAGCCCTCCGGACAGGGGCCCAGATACGCAGTATTTT. Looking up the rest from reference TRBV7-9 and TRBJ2-3 gives the full variable domain: DTGVSQNPRHKITKRGQNVTFRCDPISEHNRLYWYRQTLGQGPEFLTYFQNEAQLEKSRLLSDRFSAERPKGSFSTLEIQRTEQGDSAMYLCASSPPDRGPDTQYFGPGTRLTVL.